The rows below give T cell receptor beta chains drawn from one sample of a study of blood T cell repertoires in COVID-19. Profiling relied on immunoSEQ multiplex PCR, and the TCRdb table lists in-frame clones only, not all of them. The table includes fewer than 100,000 clones, 86% detected once. The source material was peripheral blood. The receptors here all came from a man over 45 with acute or convalescent COVID-19. Each CDR3 is given with its conserved first and last residue. D genes are given only for firm matches. Not every row has a clone size; where given, it reads once, few, many or a size class.

V gene,D gene,J gene,clone size,CDR3 protein,CDR3 DNA
TRBV19,TRBD1,TRBJ1-2,NA,CASNNDRAAYGYTF,TGTGCCAGTAACAACGACAGGGCGGCCTATGGCTACACCTTC
TRBV6-1,NA,TRBJ1-2,NA,CASSEAGQPLDYTF,TGTGCCAGCAGTGAAGCGGGCCAGCCCTTGGACTACACCTTC
TRBV30,TRBD1,TRBJ1-1,once,CAWTGGWGTEAFF,TGTGCCTGGACAGGGGGCTGGGGTACTGAAGCTTTCTTT
TRBV7-2,TRBD2,TRBJ2-7,NA,CASSLVASSGSQGDEQYF,TGTGCCAGCAGCTTAGTAGCGTCTAGCGGGAGCCAGGGGGACGAGCAGTACTTC
TRBV5-5,TRBD1,TRBJ1-5,NA,CASTEEGASNQPQHF,TGTGCCAGCACCGAAGAGGGGGCTAGCAATCAGCCCCAGCATTTT
TRBV11-2,TRBD2,TRBJ2-1,NA,CASSGGSGTSSYNEQFF,TGTGCCAGCAGCGGTGGCTCCGGGACTAGCAGTTACAATGAGCAGTTCTTC
TRBV19,TRBD1,TRBJ2-1,NA,CASSIRQGPVNEQFF,TGTGCCAGTAGTATAAGACAGGGCCCCGTCAATGAGCAGTTCTTC
TRBV9,TRBD1,TRBJ1-5,once,CASSEGPGQGTNQPQHF,TGTGCCAGCAGTGAAGGACCGGGACAGGGAACAAATCAGCCCCAGCATTTT
TRBV28,TRBD1,TRBJ1-2,NA,CASSAGDRGRGGYTF,TGTGCCAGCAGTGCGGGGGACAGGGGGAGAGGTGGCTACACCTTC
TRBV2,NA,TRBJ2-5,NA,CASSEGTTNSETQYF,TGTGCCAGCAGTGAAGGTACGACTAACAGCGAGACCCAGTACTTC
TRBV10-1,TRBD1,TRBJ2-3,NA,CASSDRGQGTDTQYF,TGCGCCAGCAGTGACAGGGGGCAAGGCACAGATACGCAGTATTTT
TRBV6-5,NA,TRBJ1-4,once,CASSYRATNEKLFF,TGTGCCAGCAGTTACCGGGCAACTAATGAAAAACTGTTTTTT
TRBV4-1,NA,TRBJ1-2,NA,CASGEVGLGGYTF,TGCGCCAGCGGGGAGGTGGGGCTCGGGGGCTACACCTTC
TRBV6-4,TRBD1,TRBJ1-2,NA,CASRKDRGGYTF,TGTGCCAGCAGGAAGGACAGGGGGGGCTACACCTTC
TRBV2,NA,TRBJ2-3,NA,CASRLPTGTSSTDTQYF,TGTGCCAGCAGGCTCCCGACTGGAACCTCTAGCACAGATACGCAGTATTTT
TRBV7-9,TRBD1,TRBJ2-7,few,CASSPWGTGGYEQYF,TGTGCCAGCAGTCCATGGGGGACAGGGGGCTACGAGCAGTACTTC
TRBV29-1,TRBD1,TRBJ2-7,NA,CRQGQGASEQYF,TGCAGGCAGGGACAGGGCGCAAGCGAGCAGTACTTC
TRBV18,TRBD1,TRBJ2-7,NA,CASSPGDRPYEQYF,TGTGCCAGCTCACCAGGGGACAGACCATACGAGCAGTACTTC
TRBV18,NA,TRBJ2-7,NA,CASSPDGAYEQYF,TGTGCCAGCTCACCAGACGGGGCCTACGAGCAGTACTTC
TRBV3-1/TRBV3-2,NA,TRBJ1-1,NA,CASSPPGGVVEAFF,TGTGCCAGCAGCCCCCCGGGAGGGGTCGTTGAAGCTTTCTTT
TRBV11-1,TRBD2,TRBJ2-1,NA,CASSVGLPNEQFF,TGTGCCAGCAGCGTGGGACTACCCAATGAGCAGTTCTTC
TRBV10-3,NA,TRBJ1-5,NA,CAISEVSGPQHF,TGTGCCATCAGTGAGGTTTCAGGGCCCCAGCATTTT
TRBV9,TRBD2,TRBJ2-2,NA,CASSVSSGSVGGGELFF,TGTGCCAGCAGCGTAAGCAGCGGGAGTGTCGGAGGCGGGGAGCTGTTTTTT
TRBV7-9,TRBD2,TRBJ2-5,NA,CASSLTSAYQETQYF,TGTGCCAGCAGCTTGACTAGCGCGTACCAAGAGACCCAGTACTTC
TRBV5-6,TRBD2,TRBJ2-3,NA,CASSPRRGRASDTQYF,TGTGCCAGCAGCCCGCGGCGCGGGAGGGCCTCAGATACGCAGTATTTT
TRBV30,NA,TRBJ1-1,NA,CAWSGDTPEAFF,TGTGCCTGGAGCGGCGACACCCCTGAAGCTTTCTTT
TRBV19,TRBD1,TRBJ1-5,NA,CASSIPGGFRGQPQHF,TGTGCCAGTAGTATTCCAGGGGGTTTTCGTGGTCAGCCCCAGCATTTT
TRBV9,NA,TRBJ1-1,NA,CASSGGGKTEAFF,TGTGCCAGCAGCGGGGGAGGAAAGACTGAAGCTTTCTTT
TRBV5-1,TRBD1,TRBJ2-4,NA,CASSPTGGDNAKNIQYF,TGCGCCAGCAGCCCAACAGGGGGCGACAACGCCAAAAACATTCAGTACTTC
TRBV5-1,NA,TRBJ2-5,NA,CASSLGQAPQETQYF,TGCGCCAGCAGCTTGGGACAGGCTCCGCAAGAGACCCAGTACTTC
TRBV10-1,TRBD2,TRBJ2-1,NA,CASSAGPSSGNNEQFF,TGCGCCAGCAGTGCGGGTCCGTCTAGCGGTAACAATGAGCAGTTCTTC
TRBV19,TRBD1,TRBJ1-5,NA,CASSILNRGPAQPQHF,TGTGCCAGTAGTATACTCAACAGGGGGCCGGCTCAGCCCCAGCATTTT
TRBV4-1,NA,TRBJ1-1,NA,CASSQVDREAFF,TGCGCCAGCAGCCAAGTCGACAGGGAAGCTTTCTTT
TRBV3-1/TRBV3-2,TRBD1,TRBJ1-6,NA,CASSLGTANSPLHF,TGTGCCAGCAGCCTCGGGACAGCCAATTCACCCCTCCACTTT
TRBV19,TRBD1,TRBJ1-4,NA,CASSDSGGGNEKLFF,TGTGCCAGTAGCGACTCAGGGGGCGGTAATGAAAAACTGTTTTTT
TRBV10-3,NA,TRBJ1-1,NA,CAISEASMNTEAFF,TGTGCCATCAGTGAGGCCTCTATGAACACTGAAGCTTTCTTT
TRBV6-5,NA,TRBJ2-2,NA,CASSYVATGELFF,TGTGCCAGCAGTTACGTAGCCACCGGGGAGCTGTTTTTT
TRBV14,NA,TRBJ1-1,NA,CASSQEYYTEAFF,TGTGCCAGCAGCCAAGAGTATTACACTGAAGCTTTCTTT
TRBV4-1,TRBD1,TRBJ2-7,few,CATGTGDGYEQYF,TGCGCCACTGGGACAGGGGATGGCTACGAGCAGTACTTC
TRBV7-9,NA,TRBJ2-3,NA,CASSLGVSTDTQYF,TGTGCCAGCAGCCTCGGGGTGAGCACAGATACGCAGTATTTT
TRBV7-2,TRBD1,TRBJ2-7,once,CASTQGAKSYEQYF,TGTGCCAGTACTCAGGGGGCAAAGTCCTACGAGCAGTACTTC
TRBV19,TRBD2,TRBJ2-1,NA,CASSPNNPGLGKNEQFF,TGTGCCAGTAGTCCAAATAATCCGGGACTAGGGAAGAATGAGCAGTTCTTC
TRBV6-6,TRBD2,TRBJ2-3,NA,CASSDSGGGTDTQYF,TGTGCCAGCAGTGATAGCGGGGGGGGCACAGATACGCAGTATTTT
TRBV7-9,NA,TRBJ1-4,NA,CASSLGEGEKLFF,TGTGCCAGCAGCTTGGGGGAGGGAGAAAAACTGTTTTTT
TRBV5-1,NA,TRBJ2-7,once,CASRRGTTFSEQYF,TGCGCCAGCAGAAGGGGGACAACCTTTTCCGAGCAGTACTTC
TRBV5-6,NA,TRBJ2-5,NA,CASSRGVRGTGETQYF,TGTGCCAGCAGCCGGGGAGTAAGAGGCACGGGTGAGACCCAGTACTTC
TRBV15,NA,TRBJ2-7,NA,CATSTQGYEQYF,TGTGCCACCAGTACTCAGGGTTACGAGCAGTACTTC
TRBV30,NA,TRBJ2-7,NA,CAWTDRNEQYF,TGTGCCTGGACCGACAGGAACGAGCAGTACTTC
TRBV30,TRBD2,TRBJ2-7,few,CAWTGLAGREQYF,TGTGCCTGGACGGGGCTAGCGGGACGGGAGCAGTACTTC
TRBV19,NA,TRBJ1-2,NA,CASSHRSYGYTF,TGTGCCAGTAGCCACAGGAGCTATGGCTACACCTTC
TRBV6-1,TRBD1,TRBJ1-2,NA,CASSGDRGHRAGGYTF,TGTGCCAGCAGTGGGGACAGGGGCCATCGGGCGGGTGGCTACACCTTC
TRBV6-5,TRBD1,TRBJ2-7,NA,CASSKSGTDLYEQYF,TGTGCCAGCAGTAAATCAGGGACAGATCTCTACGAGCAGTACTTC
TRBV29-1,NA,TRBJ2-5,once,CSVVASGQETQYF,TGCAGCGTTGTAGCCAGCGGCCAAGAGACCCAGTACTTC